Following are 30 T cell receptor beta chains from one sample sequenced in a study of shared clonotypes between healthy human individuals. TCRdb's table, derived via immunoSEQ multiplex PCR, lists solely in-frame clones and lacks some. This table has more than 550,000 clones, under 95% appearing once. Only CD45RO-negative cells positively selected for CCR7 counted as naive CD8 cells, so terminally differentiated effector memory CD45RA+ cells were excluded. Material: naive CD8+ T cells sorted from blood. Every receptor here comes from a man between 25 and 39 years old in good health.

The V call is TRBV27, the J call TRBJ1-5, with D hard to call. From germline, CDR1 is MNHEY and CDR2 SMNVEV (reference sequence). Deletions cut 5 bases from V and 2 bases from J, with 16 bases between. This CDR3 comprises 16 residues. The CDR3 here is CASSPLGGIGNQPQHF. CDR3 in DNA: TGTGCCAGCAGTCCCCTGGGCGGGATAGGCAATCAGCCCCAGCATTTT.

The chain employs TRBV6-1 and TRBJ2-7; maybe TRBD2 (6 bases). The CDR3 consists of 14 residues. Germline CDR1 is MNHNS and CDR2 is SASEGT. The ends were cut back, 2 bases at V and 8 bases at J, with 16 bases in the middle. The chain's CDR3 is CASSEPGVIRKQYF. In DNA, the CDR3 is TGTGCCAGCAGTGAACCGGGAGTGATACGAAAGCAGTACTTC.

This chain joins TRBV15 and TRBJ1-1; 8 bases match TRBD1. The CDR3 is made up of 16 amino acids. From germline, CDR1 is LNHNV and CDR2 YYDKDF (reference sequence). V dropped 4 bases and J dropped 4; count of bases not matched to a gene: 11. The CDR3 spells CATSKSVRGRGTEAFF. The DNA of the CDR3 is TGTGCCACCAGCAAAAGCGTCAGGGGGCGGGGCACTGAAGCTTTCTTT.

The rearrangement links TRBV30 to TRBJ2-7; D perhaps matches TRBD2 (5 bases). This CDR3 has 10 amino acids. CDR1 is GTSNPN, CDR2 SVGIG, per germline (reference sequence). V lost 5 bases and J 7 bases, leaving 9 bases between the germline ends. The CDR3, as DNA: TGTGCCTGGGGACCGGGAGAGCAGTACTTC. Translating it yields CAWGPGEQYF. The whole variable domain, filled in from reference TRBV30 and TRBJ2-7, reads SQTIHQWPATLVQPVGSPLSLECTVEGTSNPNLYWYRQAAGRGLQLLFYSVGIGQISSEVPQNLSASRPQDRQFILSSKKLLLSDSGFYLCAWGPGEQYFGPGTRLTVT.

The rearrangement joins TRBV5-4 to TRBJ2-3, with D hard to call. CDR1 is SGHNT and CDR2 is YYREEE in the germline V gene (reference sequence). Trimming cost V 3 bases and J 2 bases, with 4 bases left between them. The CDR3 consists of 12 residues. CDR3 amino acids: CASSSYTDTQYF. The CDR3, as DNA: TGTGCCAGCAGCTCATACACAGATACGCAGTATTTT.

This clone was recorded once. The CDR3 coding sequence is TGTGCCAGCAGTGGACCCCTTGGTAGAGAAAAACTGTTTTTT. It codes for CASSGPLGREKLFF. This chain links TRBV25-1 with TRBJ1-4, with D unclear. CDR3 length: 14 residues. Germline loops: CDR1 MGHDK, CDR2 SYGVNS. V dropped 4 bases and J dropped 8 bases, with 14 bases sitting between them.

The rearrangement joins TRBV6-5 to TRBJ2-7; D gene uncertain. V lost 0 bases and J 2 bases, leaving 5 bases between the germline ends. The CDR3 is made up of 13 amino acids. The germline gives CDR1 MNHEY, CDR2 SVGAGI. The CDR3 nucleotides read TGTGCCAGCAGTTACTCGACAACCTACGAGCAGTACTTC. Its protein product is CASSYSTTYEQYF.

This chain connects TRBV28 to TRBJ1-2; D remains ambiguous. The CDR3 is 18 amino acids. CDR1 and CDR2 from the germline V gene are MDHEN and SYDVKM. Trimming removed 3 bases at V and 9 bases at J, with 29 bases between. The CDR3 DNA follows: TGTGCCAGCAGTTTGACCAGGCCAATACCCAACCGCGCGAATCGCTACACCTTC. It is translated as CASSLTRPIPNRANRYTF.

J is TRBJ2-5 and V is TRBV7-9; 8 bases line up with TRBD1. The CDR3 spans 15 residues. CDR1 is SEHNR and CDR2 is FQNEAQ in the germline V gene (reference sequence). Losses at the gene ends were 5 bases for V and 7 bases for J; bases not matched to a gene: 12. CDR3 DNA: TGTGCCAGCAGCCCGGACAGGGACCACCCGGGGACCCAGTACTTC. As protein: CASSPDRDHPGTQYF.

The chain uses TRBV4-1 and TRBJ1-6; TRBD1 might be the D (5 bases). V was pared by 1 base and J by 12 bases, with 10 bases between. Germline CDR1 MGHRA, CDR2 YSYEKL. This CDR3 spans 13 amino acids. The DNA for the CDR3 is TGCGCCAGCAGCCAAGTACAGGCGGGACCCCTCCACTTT. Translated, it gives CASSQVQAGPLHF.

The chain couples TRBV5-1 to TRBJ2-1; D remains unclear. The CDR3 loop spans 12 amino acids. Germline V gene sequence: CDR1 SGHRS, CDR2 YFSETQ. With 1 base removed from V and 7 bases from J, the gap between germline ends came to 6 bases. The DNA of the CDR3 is TGCGCCAGCAGCTTGAACACGAATGAGCAGTTCTTC. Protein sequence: CASSLNTNEQFF.

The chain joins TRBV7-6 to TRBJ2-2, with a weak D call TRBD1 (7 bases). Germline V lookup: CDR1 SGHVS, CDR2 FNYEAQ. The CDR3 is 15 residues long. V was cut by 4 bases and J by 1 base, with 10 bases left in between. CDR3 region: CASSWQGGNTGELFF. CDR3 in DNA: TGTGCCAGCAGCTGGCAGGGGGGGAACACCGGGGAGCTGTTTTTT.

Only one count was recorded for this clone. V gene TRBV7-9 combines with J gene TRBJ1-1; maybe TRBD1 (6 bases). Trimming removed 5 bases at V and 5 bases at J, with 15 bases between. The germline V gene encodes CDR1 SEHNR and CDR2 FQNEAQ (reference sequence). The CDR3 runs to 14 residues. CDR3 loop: CASSPTNRETEAFF. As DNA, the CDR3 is TGTGCCAGCAGCCCTACTAACAGGGAAACTGAAGCTTTCTTT.

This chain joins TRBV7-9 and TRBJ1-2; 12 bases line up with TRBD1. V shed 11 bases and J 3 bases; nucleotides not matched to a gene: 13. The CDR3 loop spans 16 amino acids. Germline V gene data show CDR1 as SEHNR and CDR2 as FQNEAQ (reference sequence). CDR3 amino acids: CASTGTGGLLDYGYTF. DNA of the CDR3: TGTGCCTCAACGGGGACAGGGGGCTTGTTGGACTATGGCTACACCTTC.

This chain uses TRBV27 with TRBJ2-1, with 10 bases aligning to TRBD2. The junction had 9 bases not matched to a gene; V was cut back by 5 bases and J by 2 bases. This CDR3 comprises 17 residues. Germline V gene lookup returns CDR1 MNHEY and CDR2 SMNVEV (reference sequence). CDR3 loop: CASSALAGERTYNEQFF. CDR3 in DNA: TGTGCCAGCAGTGCCCTAGCGGGAGAGCGGACCTACAATGAGCAGTTCTTC.

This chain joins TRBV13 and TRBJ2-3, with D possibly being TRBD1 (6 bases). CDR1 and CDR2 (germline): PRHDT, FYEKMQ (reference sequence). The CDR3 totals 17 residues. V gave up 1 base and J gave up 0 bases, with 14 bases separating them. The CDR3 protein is CASSLVTGPLSTDTQYF. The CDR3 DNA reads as TGTGCCAGCAGCTTAGTTACAGGGCCCCTTAGCACAGATACGCAGTATTTT.

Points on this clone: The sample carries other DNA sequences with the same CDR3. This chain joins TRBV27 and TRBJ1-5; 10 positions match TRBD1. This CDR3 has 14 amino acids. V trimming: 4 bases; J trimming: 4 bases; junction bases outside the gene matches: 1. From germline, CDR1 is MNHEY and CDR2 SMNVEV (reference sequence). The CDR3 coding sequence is TGTGCCAGCAGTTGGACAGGGGGTAATCAGCCCCAGCATTTT. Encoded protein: CASSWTGGNQPQHF.

CDR3 in DNA: TGTGCCAGCAGCCGAGGTGGGAGGGAGCAGTACTTC. This gives the protein CASSRGGREQYF. The chain joins TRBV7-8 to TRBJ2-7; weak D call: TRBD2 (6 bases). The CDR3 has 12 residues. Germline V gives CDR1 SGHVS, CDR2 FQNEAQ. Deletions cut 5 bases from V and 7 bases from J, with 12 bases between.

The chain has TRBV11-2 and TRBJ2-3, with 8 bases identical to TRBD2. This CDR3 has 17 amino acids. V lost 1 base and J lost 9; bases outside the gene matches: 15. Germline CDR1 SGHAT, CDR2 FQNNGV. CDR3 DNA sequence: TGTGCCAGCAGCTTAGTTGGCCAGCGGGAGAGGTATTTAACGCAGTATTTT. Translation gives CASSLVGQRERYLTQYF.

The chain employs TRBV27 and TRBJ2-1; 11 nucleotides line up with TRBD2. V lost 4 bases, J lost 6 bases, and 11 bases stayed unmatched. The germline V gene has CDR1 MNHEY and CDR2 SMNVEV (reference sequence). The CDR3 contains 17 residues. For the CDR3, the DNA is TGTGCCAGCAGTTCCCCTAGCGGGAGGTTTGATCCCAATGAGCAGTTCTTC. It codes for CASSSPSGRFDPNEQFF.

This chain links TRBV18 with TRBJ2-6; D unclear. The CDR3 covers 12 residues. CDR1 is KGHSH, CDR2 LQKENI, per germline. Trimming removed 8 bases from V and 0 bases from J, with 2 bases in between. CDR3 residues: CASVSGANVLTF. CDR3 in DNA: TGTGCCAGCGTCTCTGGGGCCAACGTCCTGACTTTC.

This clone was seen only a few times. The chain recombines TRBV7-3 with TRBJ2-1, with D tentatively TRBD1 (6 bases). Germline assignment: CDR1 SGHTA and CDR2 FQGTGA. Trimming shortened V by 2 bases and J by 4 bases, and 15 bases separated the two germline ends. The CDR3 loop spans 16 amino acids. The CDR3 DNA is TGTGCCAGCAGCTTAGGCGTGGCAGGGGCATACAATGAGCAGTTCTTC. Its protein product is CASSLGVAGAYNEQFF.

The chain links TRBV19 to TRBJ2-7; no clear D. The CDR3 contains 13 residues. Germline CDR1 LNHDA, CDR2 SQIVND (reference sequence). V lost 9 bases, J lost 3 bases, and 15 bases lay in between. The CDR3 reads CASNAGSNYEQYF. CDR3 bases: TGTGCCAGCAACGCTGGATCGAACTACGAGCAGTACTTC.

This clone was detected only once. CDR3 sequence (DNA): TGTGCCAGCAGCCGGGGACAGGTTGACGAGCAGTACTTC. Encoded protein: CASSRGQVDEQYF. The chain uses TRBV9 and TRBJ2-7; 8 bases are a match to TRBD1. The junction had 5 bases not matched to a gene; V was cut back by 4 bases and J by 5 bases. CDR1 SGDLS and CDR2 YYNGEE come from the germline V gene. The CDR3 consists of 13 residues.

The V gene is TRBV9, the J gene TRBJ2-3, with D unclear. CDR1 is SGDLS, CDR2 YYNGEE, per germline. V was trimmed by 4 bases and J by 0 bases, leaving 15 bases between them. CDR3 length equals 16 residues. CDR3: CASSPPYGRSTDTQYF. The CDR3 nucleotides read TGTGCCAGCAGCCCCCCATACGGGCGAAGCACAGATACGCAGTATTTT.

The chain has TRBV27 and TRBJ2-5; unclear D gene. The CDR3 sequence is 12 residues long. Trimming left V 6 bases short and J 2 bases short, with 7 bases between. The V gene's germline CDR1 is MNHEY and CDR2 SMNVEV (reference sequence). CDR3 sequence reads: CASSPGQETQYF. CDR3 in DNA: TGTGCCAGCAGCCCCGGACAAGAGACCCAGTACTTC.

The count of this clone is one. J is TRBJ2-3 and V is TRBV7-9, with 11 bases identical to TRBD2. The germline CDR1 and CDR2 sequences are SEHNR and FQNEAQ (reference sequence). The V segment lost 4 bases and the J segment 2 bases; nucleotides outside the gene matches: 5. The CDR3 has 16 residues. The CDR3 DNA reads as TGTGCCAGCAGCTCGGGACTAGCGGAATACACAGATACGCAGTATTTT. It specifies CASSSGLAEYTDTQYF.

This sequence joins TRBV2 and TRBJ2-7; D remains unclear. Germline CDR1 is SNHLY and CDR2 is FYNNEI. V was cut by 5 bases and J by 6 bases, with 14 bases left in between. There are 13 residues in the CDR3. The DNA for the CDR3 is TGTGCCAGCAGTAACTCCCCAAAACTCGAGCAGTACTTC. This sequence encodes CASSNSPKLEQYF.

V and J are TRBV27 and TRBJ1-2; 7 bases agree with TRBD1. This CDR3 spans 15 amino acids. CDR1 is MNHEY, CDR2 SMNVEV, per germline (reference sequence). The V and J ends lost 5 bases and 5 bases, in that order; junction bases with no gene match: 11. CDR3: CASSLIGQDPYGYTF. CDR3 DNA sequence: TGTGCCAGCAGTCTGATTGGACAGGATCCTTATGGCTACACCTTC.

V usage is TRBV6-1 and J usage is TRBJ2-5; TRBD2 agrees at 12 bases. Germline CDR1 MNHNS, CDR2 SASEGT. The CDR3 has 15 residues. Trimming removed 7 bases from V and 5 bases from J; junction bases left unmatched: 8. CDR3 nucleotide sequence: TGTGCCAGCAATACCCTAGCGGGAGGGCCGGAGACCCAGTACTTC. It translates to CASNTLAGGPETQYF.